This paragraph reports one T cell receptor beta chain. Only in-frame clones appear in the TCRdb table, and some are missing; sequencing was by immunoSEQ multiplex PCR. In the table there are around 30,000 clones, more than 85% of which are singletons. In germline, CDR1 is SNHLY, CDR2 FYNNEI. This CDR3 has 17 amino acids. Trimming took 4 bases from V and 6 from J; bases not matched to a gene: 16. These data originate in a study of T cell changes during pregnancy in multiple sclerosis. This receptor was obtained from a female donor with multiple sclerosis, enrolled in a pregnancy study. Sequenced here: CD4+ T cells from peripheral blood mononuclear cells, sampled after pregnancy. The chain uses TRBV2 and TRBJ2-3; 7 bases line up with TRBD2. CDR3 protein: CASSGIGLGQWVDTQYF. In DNA, the CDR3 is TGTGCCAGCAGTGGAATCGGACTAGGTCAGTGGGTCGATACGCAGTATTTT.